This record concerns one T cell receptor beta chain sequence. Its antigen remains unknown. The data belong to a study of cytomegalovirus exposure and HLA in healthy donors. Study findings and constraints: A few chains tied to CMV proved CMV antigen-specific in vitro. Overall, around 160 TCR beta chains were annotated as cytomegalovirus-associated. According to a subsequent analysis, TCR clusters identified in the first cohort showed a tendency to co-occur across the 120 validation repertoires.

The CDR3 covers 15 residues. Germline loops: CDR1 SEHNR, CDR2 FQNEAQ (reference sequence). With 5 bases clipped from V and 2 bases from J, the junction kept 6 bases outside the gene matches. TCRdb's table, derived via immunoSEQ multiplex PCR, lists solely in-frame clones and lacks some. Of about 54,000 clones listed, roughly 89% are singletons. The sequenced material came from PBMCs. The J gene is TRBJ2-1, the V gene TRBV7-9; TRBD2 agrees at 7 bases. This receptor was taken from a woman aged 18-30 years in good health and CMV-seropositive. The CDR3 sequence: CASSRVAGPYNEQFF. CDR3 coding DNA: TGTGCCAGCAGCAGGGTAGCGGGCCCCTACAATGAGCAGTTCTTC.